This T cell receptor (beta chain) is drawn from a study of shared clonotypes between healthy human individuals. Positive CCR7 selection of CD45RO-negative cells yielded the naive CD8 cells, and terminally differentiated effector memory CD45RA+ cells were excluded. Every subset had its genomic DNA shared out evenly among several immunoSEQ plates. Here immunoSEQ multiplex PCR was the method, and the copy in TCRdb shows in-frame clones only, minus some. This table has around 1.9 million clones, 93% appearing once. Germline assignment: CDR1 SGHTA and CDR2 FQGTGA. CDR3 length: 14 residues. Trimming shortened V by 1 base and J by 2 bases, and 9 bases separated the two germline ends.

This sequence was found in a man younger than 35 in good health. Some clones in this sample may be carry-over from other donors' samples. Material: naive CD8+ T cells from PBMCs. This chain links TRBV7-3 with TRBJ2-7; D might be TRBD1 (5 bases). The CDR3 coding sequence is TGTGCCAGCAGCTTAAGGGGCGGAACCTACGAGCAGTACTTC. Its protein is CASSLRGGTYEQYF.